This T cell receptor beta chain originates from a study of sequential checkpoint blockade in melanoma. Study-wide background: Maintenance nivolumab came after either treatment sequence.

The data were produced by immunoSEQ multiplex PCR, yet TCRdb's version contains in-frame clones alone and is incomplete. The table shows 34,000 or so clones, with 82% occurring only once. Treatment here: randomized to nivolumab then ipilimumab (arm A) or the reverse (arm B). No patient had prior DNA-damaging chemotherapy. The V gene lost 3 bases and the J gene lost 0 bases, with 5 bases spanning the gap. CDR1 is GTSNPN and CDR2 is SVGIG in the germline V gene (reference sequence). The CDR3 extends over 12 amino acids. This chain uses TRBV30 with TRBJ1-1, with D unclear. The TCR comes from a human donor with melanoma. Sequences were derived from CD8+ T cells sorted from blood (inferred from file names), sampled from a patient given nivolumab and ipilimumab in sequence. CDR3 residues: CAWSSVNTEAFF. The CDR3 region has the DNA TGTGCCTGGAGCAGCGTGAACACTGAAGCTTTCTTT.